This T cell receptor beta chain was found in a study of blood T cell repertoires in COVID-19. Across the whole study: The United States, Italy and Spain were the sources of the acute and convalescent COVID-19 samples.

This clone was seen more than once but under ten times. Individuals drawn from around 25 US areas were roughly 18 to 100 years old. Cohort assignment relied on participant-reported clinical history. Original analysis: Reference gene primer amplification gave estimated nucleated cell counts. TCRdb keeps only in-frame clones here, not all; method: immunoSEQ multiplex PCR. V and J calls and clone size are given by that table; D and trimming were obtained from the DNA. The table records 200,000 to 300,000 clones, about 91% of them present only once. The CDR3 length is 16 residues. V lost 4 bases, J lost 4 bases, and 17 bases lay in between. CDR1 and CDR2 from the germline V gene are LGHNA and YNFKEQ.

Specimen: PBMCs or T cells enriched from blood (not recorded which). The chain recombines TRBV4-2 with TRBJ2-1; D may be TRBD1 (6 bases). The sequence was obtained from a woman between 40 and 55 years old with acute COVID-19. CDR3 nucleotides: TGTGCCAGCAGCCTTCGACAGGAACCAACTTACAATGAGCAGTTCTTC. Translating it yields CASSLRQEPTYNEQFF.